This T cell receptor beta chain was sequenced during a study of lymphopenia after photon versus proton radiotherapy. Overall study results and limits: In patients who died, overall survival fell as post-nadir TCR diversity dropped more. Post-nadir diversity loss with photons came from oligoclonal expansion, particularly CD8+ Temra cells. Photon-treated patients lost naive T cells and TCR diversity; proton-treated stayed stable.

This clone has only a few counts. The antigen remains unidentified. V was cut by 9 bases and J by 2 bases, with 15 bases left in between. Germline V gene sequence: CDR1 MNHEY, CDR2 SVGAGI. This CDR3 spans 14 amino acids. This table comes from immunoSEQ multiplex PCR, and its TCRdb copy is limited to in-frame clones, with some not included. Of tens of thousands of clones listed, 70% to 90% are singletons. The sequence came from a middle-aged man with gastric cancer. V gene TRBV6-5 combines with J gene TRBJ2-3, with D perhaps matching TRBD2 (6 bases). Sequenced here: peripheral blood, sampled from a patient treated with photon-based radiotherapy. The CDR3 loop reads CASALGEVTDTQYF. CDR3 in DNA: TGTGCCAGTGCCCTCGGGGAGGTCACAGATACGCAGTATTTT.